This T cell receptor beta chain was sequenced in a study of T cell changes during pregnancy in multiple sclerosis (dated by TCRdb to 2018 to 2020). Concerning the study at large: Changes in the T cell repertoire over the course of pregnancy were examined in this study in women with multiple sclerosis.

To note about this clone: This receptor's antigen is unknown. Base qualities are not at hand, and no much larger clone is one base apart.

CDR1 and CDR2 are read off the germline V gene as MDHEN and SYDVKM. Taken from cysteine to phenylalanine, the CDR3 has 12 residues. The only DNA kept is the CDR3, 36 bases in frame from the first base. V and J are truncated by 5 bases and 2 bases respectively, leaving an intervening sequence of 6 bases. The library was prepared using the immunoSEQ multiplex PCR assay. TCRdb stores this immuneACCESS table with in-frame sequences only. Part of the clones is absent; in the studies checked, under half of the shortfall reflects unresolved V genes, and no reason is known for the rest. For this sample the table gives tens of thousands of clones, of which about 91% were detected only once. 1.3% to 1.5% of the sample rests with the top ten.

The sequence was obtained from a female donor in good health, enrolled as a control in a pregnancy study. Sequenced here: peripheral blood, sampled in the second trimester of pregnancy. The rearrangement combines TRBV28 with TRBJ2-5; no D gene is confidently identified. The CDR3 has the sequence CASSTSQETQYF. The nucleotide sequence reads as follows: TGTGCCAGCAGTACAAGTCAAGAGACCCAGTACTTC.